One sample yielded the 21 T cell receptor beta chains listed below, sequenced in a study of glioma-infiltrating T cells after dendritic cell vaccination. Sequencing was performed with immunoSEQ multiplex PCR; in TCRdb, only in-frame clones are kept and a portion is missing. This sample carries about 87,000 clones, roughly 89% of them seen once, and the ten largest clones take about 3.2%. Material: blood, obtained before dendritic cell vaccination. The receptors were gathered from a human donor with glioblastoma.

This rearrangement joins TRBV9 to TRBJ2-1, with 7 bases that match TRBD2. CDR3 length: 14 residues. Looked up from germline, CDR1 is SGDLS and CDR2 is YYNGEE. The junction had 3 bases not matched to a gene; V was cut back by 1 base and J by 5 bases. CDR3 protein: CASSVSGADNEQFF. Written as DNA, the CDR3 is TGTGCCAGCAGCGTAAGCGGGGCTGACAATGAGCAGTTCTTC. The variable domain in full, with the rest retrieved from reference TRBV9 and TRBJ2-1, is DSGVTQTPKHLITATGQRVTLRCSPRSGDLSVYWYQQSLDQGLQFLIQYYNGEERAKGNILERFSAQQFPDLHSELNLSSLELGDSALYFCASSVSGADNEQFFGPGTRLTVL.

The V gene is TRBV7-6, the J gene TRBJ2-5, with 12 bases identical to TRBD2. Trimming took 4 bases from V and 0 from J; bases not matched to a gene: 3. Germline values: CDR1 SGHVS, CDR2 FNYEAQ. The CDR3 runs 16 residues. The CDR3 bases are TGTGCCAGCAGCTCCCGACTAGCGGGGGACCAAGAGACCCAGTACTTC. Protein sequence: CASSSRLAGDQETQYF.

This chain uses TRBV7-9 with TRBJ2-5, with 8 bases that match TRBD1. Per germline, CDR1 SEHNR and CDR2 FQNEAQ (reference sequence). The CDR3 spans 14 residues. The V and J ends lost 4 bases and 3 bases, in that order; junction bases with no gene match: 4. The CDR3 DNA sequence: TGTGCCAGCAGCTGGGGGACAGGTGAAGAGACCCAGTACTTC. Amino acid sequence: CASSWGTGEETQYF.

The CDR3 bases are TGTGCCAGCTCATTACAGGGCTCTGGCTACACCTTC. This gives the protein CASSLQGSGYTF. The chain joins TRBV18 to TRBJ1-2; D might be TRBD1 (6 bases). V was clipped by 5 bases and J by 7 bases, with 11 bases between them. The CDR3 length is 12 residues. CDR1 is KGHSH and CDR2 is LQKENI in the germline V gene.

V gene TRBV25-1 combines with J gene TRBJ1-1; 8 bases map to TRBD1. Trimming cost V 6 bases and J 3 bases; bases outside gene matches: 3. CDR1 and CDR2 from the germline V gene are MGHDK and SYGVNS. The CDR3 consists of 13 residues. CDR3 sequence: CASSLDRDTEAFF. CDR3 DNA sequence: TGTGCCAGCAGCCTGGACAGGGACACTGAAGCTTTCTTT. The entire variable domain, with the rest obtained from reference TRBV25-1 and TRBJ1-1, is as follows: EADIYQTPRYLVIGTGKKITLECSQTMGHDKMYWYQQDPGMELHLIHYSYGVNSTEKGDLSSESTVSRIRTEHFPLTLESARPSHTSQYLCASSLDRDTEAFFGQGTRLTVV.

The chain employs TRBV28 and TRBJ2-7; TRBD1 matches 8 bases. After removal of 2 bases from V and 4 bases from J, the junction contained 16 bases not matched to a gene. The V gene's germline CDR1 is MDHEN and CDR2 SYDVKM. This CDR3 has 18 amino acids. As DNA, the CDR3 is TGTGCCAGCAGTTTAAGGTCGGTCGTGGGGACAGGCCCTTACGAGCAGTACTTC. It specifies CASSLRSVVGTGPYEQYF.

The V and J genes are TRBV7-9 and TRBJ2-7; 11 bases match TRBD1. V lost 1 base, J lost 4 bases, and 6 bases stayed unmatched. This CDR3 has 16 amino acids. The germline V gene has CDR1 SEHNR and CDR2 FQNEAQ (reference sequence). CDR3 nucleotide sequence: TGTGCCAGCAGCTTAGTAGGGACAGGGGGATTATACGAGCAGTACTTC. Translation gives CASSLVGTGGLYEQYF.

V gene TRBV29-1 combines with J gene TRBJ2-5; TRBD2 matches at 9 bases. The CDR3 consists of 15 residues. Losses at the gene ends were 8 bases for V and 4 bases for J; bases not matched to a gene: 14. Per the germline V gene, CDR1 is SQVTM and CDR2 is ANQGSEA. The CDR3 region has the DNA TGCAGCTCCCGGGGGGTAGCGGGAGTCGGAGAGACCCAGTACTTC. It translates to CSSRGVAGVGETQYF.

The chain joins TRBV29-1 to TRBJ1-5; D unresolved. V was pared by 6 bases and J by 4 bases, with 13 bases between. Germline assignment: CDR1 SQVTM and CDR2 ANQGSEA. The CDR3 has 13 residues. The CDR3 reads CSVGYGGNQPQHF. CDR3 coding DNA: TGCAGCGTAGGGTACGGAGGTAATCAGCCCCAGCATTTT.

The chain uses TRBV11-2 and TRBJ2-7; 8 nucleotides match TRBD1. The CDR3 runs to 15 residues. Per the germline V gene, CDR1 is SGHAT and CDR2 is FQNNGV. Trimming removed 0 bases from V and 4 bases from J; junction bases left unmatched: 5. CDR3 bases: TGTGCCAGCAGCTTAGAAAGGACAGGGATTTACGAGCAGTACTTC. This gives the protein CASSLERTGIYEQYF.

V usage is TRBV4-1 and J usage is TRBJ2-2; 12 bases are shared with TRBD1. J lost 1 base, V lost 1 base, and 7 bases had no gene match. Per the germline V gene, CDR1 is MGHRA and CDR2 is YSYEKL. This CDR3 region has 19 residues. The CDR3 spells CASSQAGTGGSWNTGELFF. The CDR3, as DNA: TGCGCCAGCAGCCAAGCCGGGACAGGGGGCTCCTGGAACACCGGGGAGCTGTTTTTT.

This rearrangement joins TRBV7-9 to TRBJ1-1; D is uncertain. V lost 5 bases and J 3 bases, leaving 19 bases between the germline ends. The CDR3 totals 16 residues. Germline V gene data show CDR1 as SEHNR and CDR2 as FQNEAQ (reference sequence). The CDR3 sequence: CASSPLPDAVDTEAFF. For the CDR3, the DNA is TGTGCCAGCAGCCCGCTCCCGGATGCGGTGGACACTGAAGCTTTCTTT.

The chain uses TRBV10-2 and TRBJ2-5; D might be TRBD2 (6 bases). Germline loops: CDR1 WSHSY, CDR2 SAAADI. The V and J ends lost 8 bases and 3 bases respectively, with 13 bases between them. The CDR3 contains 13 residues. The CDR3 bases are TGCGCCAGCCTGCGGGACTTTAAAGAGACCCAGTACTTC. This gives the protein CASLRDFKETQYF.

Written as DNA, the CDR3 is TGTGCCAGCAGCTCGAGACAGGGGGCAGCCTACAATGAGCAGTTCTTC. Encoded protein: CASSSRQGAAYNEQFF. This rearrangement joins TRBV5-4 to TRBJ2-1; 10 nucleotides match TRBD1. The CDR3 has 16 residues. CDR1 is SGHNT, CDR2 YYREEE, per germline (reference sequence). The trim removed 3 bases at V and 2 bases at J, leaving 5 bases unmatched.

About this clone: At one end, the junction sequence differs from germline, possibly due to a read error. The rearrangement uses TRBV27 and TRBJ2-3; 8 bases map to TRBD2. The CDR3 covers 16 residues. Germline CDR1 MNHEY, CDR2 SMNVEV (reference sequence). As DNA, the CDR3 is TGTGCCAGCGCAGCACGCAGGCGGACTAGCATAGATACGCAGTATTTT. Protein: CASAARRRTSIDTQYF.

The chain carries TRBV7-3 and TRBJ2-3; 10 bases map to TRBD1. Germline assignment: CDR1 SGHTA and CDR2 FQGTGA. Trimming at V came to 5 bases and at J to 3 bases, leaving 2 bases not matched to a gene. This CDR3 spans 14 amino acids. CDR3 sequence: CASSRQGATDTQYF. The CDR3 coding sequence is TGTGCCAGCAGCAGACAGGGGGCAACAGATACGCAGTATTTT.

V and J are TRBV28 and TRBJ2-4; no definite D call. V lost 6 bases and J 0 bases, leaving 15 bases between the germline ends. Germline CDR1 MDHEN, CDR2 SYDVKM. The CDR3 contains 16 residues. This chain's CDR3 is CASSLDGVLAKNIQYF. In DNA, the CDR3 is TGTGCCAGCAGCTTAGACGGAGTGTTAGCCAAAAACATTCAGTACTTC.

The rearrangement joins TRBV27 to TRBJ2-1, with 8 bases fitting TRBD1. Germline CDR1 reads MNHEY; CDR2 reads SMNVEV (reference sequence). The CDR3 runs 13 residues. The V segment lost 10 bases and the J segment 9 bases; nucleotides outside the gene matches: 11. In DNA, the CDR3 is TGTGCCACCACGATAGGACAGGGAGGTGAGCAGTTCTTC. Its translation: CATTIGQGGEQFF.

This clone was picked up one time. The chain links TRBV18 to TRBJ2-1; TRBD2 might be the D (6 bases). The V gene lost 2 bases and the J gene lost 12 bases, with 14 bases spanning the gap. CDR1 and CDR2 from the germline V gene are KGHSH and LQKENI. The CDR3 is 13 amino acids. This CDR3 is CASSPTERVWQFF. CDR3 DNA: TGTGCCAGCTCACCAACGGAGCGGGTGTGGCAGTTCTTC.

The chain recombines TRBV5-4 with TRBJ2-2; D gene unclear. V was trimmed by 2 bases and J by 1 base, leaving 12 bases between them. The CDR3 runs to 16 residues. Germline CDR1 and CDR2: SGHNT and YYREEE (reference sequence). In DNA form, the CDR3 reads TGTGCCAGCAGCTTAGGTGGTGGGCGGAACACCGGGGAGCTGTTTTTT. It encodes CASSLGGGRNTGELFF.

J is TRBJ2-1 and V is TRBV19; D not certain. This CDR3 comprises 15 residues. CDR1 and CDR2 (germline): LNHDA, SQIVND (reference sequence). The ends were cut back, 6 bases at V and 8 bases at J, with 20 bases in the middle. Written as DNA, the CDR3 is TGTGCCAGTAGCCGCTCCACCCTTCTAGTGGATGAGCAGTTCTTC. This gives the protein CASSRSTLLVDEQFF. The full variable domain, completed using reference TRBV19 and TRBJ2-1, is DGGITQSPKYLFRKEGQNVTLSCEQNLNHDAMYWYRQDPGQGLRLIYYSQIVNDFQKGDIAEGYSVSREKKESFPLTVTSAQKNPTAFYLCASSRSTLLVDEQFFGPGTRLTVL.